This entry lists 25 T cell receptor beta chains sequenced from one sample in a study of early T cells in non-severe SARS-CoV-2 infection. TCRdb passed the 5' RACE reads through MiXCR, listing each CDR3 protein once. The profile shows about 70,000 distinct CDR3 sequences, roughly 15% of them singletons. The sample in question was whole blood, obtained at baseline. These receptors came from an adult who was a healthcare worker with PCR-confirmed SARS-CoV-2 infection or an uninfected control (not recorded which).

At least ten counts were recorded for this clonotype. This chain links TRBV5-1 with TRBJ1-1; D remains unclear. The V end lost 0 bases, the J end lost 1 base, and 4 bases lay between the germline ends. CDR1 is SGHRS and CDR2 is YFSETQ in the germline V gene. The CDR3 sequence is 13 residues long. CDR3 amino acids: CASSLAQNTEAFF. CDR3 nucleotide sequence: TGCGCCAGCAGCTTGGCCCAGAACACTGAAGCTTTCTTT.

This clonotype has more than one count but fewer than ten. V gene TRBV7-2 combines with J gene TRBJ2-1; 8 bases align to TRBD2. The CDR3 spans 17 residues. Trimming at V came to 1 base and at J to 3 bases, leaving 8 bases not matched to a gene. Germline assignment: CDR1 SGHTA and CDR2 FQGNSA. CDR3 amino acids: CASSLGIGTSGYNEQFF. In DNA, the CDR3 is TGTGCCAGCAGCTTAGGGATCGGCACTAGCGGCTACAATGAGCAGTTCTTC.

The V gene is TRBV7-6, the J gene TRBJ1-4; 8 bases are shared with TRBD1. CDR1 and CDR2 (germline): SGHVS, FNYEAQ. The length of the CDR3 is 15 residues. With V trimmed by 8 bases and J by 7 bases, 12 bases remained unmatched. Written as DNA, the CDR3 is TGTGCCAGCGGGGACATGCAGGGGGCTTTTGAAAAACTGTTTTTT. Amino acid sequence: CASGDMQGAFEKLFF.

V gene TRBV28 combines with J gene TRBJ1-1; maybe TRBD1 (5 bases). Trimming left V 7 bases short and J 6 bases short, with 12 bases between. The CDR3 contains 12 residues. Germline V gives CDR1 MDHEN, CDR2 SYDVKM. CDR3 region: CASTPGEAEAFF. DNA of the CDR3: TGTGCCAGCACCCCGGGGGAGGCTGAAGCTTTCTTT.

This clonotype was observed many times. This chain uses TRBV5-5 with TRBJ2-5, with TRBD1 as a possible D gene (6 bases). In germline, CDR1 is SGHKS, CDR2 YYEKEE (reference sequence). The CDR3 has 16 residues. Trimming shortened V by 0 bases and J by 4 bases, and 16 bases separated the two germline ends. CDR3 protein: CASSLVGWGQVETQYF. CDR3 coding DNA: TGTGCCAGCAGCTTGGTAGGATGGGGGCAGGTAGAGACCCAGTACTTC.

This clonotype was recorded a few times. As DNA, the CDR3 is TGTGCCAGCATACTAGCGGGAGCGGCAGATACGCAGTATTTT. Protein: CASILAGAADTQYF. The chain recombines TRBV7-9 with TRBJ2-3, with 11 bases identical to TRBD2. The V and J ends lost 7 bases and 4 bases, in that order; junction bases with no gene match: 4. CDR3 length: 14 amino acids. Per the germline V gene, CDR1 is SEHNR and CDR2 is FQNEAQ (reference sequence). Together with reference TRBV7-9 and TRBJ2-3, the CDR3 gives the full variable domain: DTGVSQNPRHKITKRGQNVTFRCDPISEHNRLYWYRQTLGQGPEFLTYFQNEAQLEKSRLLSDRFSAERPKGSFSTLEIQRTEQGDSAMYLCASILAGAADTQYFGPGTRLTVL.

This clonotype was recorded a few times. This chain links TRBV6-4 with TRBJ2-2; weak D call: TRBD2 (6 bases). This CDR3 region has 13 residues. Germline CDR1 is MRHNA and CDR2 is SNTAGT. With 3 bases removed from V and 4 bases from J, the gap between germline ends came to 6 bases. CDR3 protein: CASSETSTGELFF. The CDR3 region has the DNA TGTGCCAGCAGTGAGACTAGCACCGGGGAGCTGTTTTTT.

This clonotype was seen repeatedly, ten times or more. The chain uses TRBV5-4 and TRBJ2-1, with D maybe TRBD1 (6 bases). Germline values: CDR1 SGHNT, CDR2 YYREEE (reference sequence). Trimming took off 4 bases at V and 0 bases at J, with 11 bases between the two ends. The CDR3 is made up of 15 amino acids. The chain's CDR3 is CASSLDSTSYNEQFF. The CDR3 nucleotides read TGTGCCAGCAGCCTGGACAGTACCTCCTACAATGAGCAGTTCTTC.

The table lists this clonotype with many counts. The chain carries TRBV11-2 and TRBJ2-1; TRBD2 aligns across 10 bases. Trimming took 8 bases from V and 8 from J; bases not matched to a gene: 12. The CDR3 is 15 amino acids. The germline CDR1 and CDR2 sequences are SGHAT and FQNNGV. This CDR3 is CASSPEAGGDDEQFF. The CDR3 DNA is TGTGCCAGCTCCCCTGAAGCGGGAGGGGATGATGAGCAGTTCTTC.

The chain combines TRBV20-1 with TRBJ2-7; weak D call: TRBD2 (6 bases). Trimming pared 1 base from V and 4 bases from J, leaving 8 bases between. The CDR3 has 12 residues. Germline V lookup: CDR1 DFQATT, CDR2 SNEGSKA (reference sequence). The CDR3 sequence: CSARVGSYEQYF. DNA of the CDR3: TGCAGTGCTAGAGTCGGGAGTTACGAGCAGTACTTC.

This sequence joins TRBV7-9 and TRBJ2-3, with 8 bases identical to TRBD2. This CDR3 comprises 17 residues. Losses at the gene ends were 6 bases for V and 7 bases for J; bases not matched to a gene: 18. Germline-derived CDR1 and CDR2 are SEHNR and FQNEAQ (reference sequence). CDR3 amino acids: CASSRRGGLGSPYTQYF. The CDR3 nucleotides are TGTGCCAGCAGTCGGAGAGGGGGACTAGGTTCCCCATATACGCAGTATTTT.

The chain uses TRBV5-1 and TRBJ2-2, with 7 bases lining up with TRBD1. Germline lookup yields CDR1 SGHRS and CDR2 YFSETQ. Trimming at V came to 4 bases and at J to 2 bases, leaving 5 bases not matched to a gene. The CDR3 runs 15 residues. The CDR3 spells CASSQGTANTGELFF. DNA for the CDR3: TGCGCCAGCAGCCAAGGGACAGCTAACACCGGGGAGCTGTTTTTT.

The chain combines TRBV7-6 with TRBJ1-1; D gene unclear. The length of the CDR3 is 14 residues. V lost 1 base and J lost 3, with 9 bases in between. Germline V gene data show CDR1 as SGHVS and CDR2 as FNYEAQ. CDR3 sequence (DNA): TGTGCCAGCAGCTTAGGGCTCCGGGACACTGAAGCTTTCTTT. It translates to CASSLGLRDTEAFF. The whole variable domain, filled in from reference TRBV7-6 and TRBJ1-1, reads GAGVSQSPRYKVTKRGQDVALRCDPISGHVSLYWYRQALGQGPEFLTYFNYEAQQDKSGLPNDRFSAERPEGSISTLTIQRTEQRDSAMYRCASSLGLRDTEAFFGQGTRLTVV.

The chain combines TRBV7-9 with TRBJ2-7; TRBD1 matches 9 bases. The CDR3 runs 12 residues. CDR1 and CDR2 from the germline V gene are SEHNR and FQNEAQ (reference sequence). V shed 6 bases and J 6 bases; nucleotides not matched to a gene: 3. As DNA, the CDR3 is TGTGCCAGCAGTCCGACAGGGGGCGAGCAGTACTTC. Translation gives CASSPTGGEQYF.

This clonotype appeared many times. The CDR3 reads CSARGGPRASHNEQFF. Here the CDR3 DNA reads TGCAGTGCTAGGGGGGGACCGAGGGCATCCCACAATGAGCAGTTCTTC. The genes are TRBV20-1 and TRBJ2-1; a weak D match, TRBD2 (6 bases). The V end lost 3 bases, the J end lost 5 bases, and 20 bases lay between the germline ends. This CDR3 spans 16 amino acids. Germline loops: CDR1 DFQATT, CDR2 SNEGSKA (reference sequence).

The gene calls are TRBV5-5 and TRBJ2-7; perhaps D is TRBD1 or TRBD2 (5 bases each). This CDR3 has 13 residues. CDR1 SGHKS and CDR2 YYEKEE come from the germline V gene (reference sequence). V was trimmed by 4 bases and J by 3 bases, leaving 11 bases between them. The CDR3 region has the DNA TGTGCCAGCAGCGGCCCAGGGAGCTACGAGCAGTACTTC. Amino acids: CASSGPGSYEQYF.

This clonotype was observed once. The chain carries TRBV28 and TRBJ2-7; D may be TRBD1 or TRBD2 (5 bases each). The germline CDR1 and CDR2 sequences are MDHEN and SYDVKM. V was cut by 2 bases and J by 5 bases, with 19 bases left in between. The CDR3 totals 16 residues. Written as DNA, the CDR3 is TGTGCCAGCAGTTTAGTCTGGGACCCCCGTCGGGACGAGCAGTACTTC. Residues: CASSLVWDPRRDEQYF.

This clonotype was seen more than once but under ten times. J is TRBJ2-6 and V is TRBV11-2, with 7 bases that match TRBD1. The germline gives CDR1 SGHAT, CDR2 FQNNGV. Losses at the gene ends were 1 base for V and 1 base for J; bases not matched to a gene: 7. The CDR3 runs to 18 residues. The CDR3 is CASSLVLGQRSGANVLTF. CDR3 coding DNA: TGTGCCAGCAGCTTAGTATTGGGACAGAGATCTGGGGCCAACGTCCTGACTTTC.

This clonotype appeared many times. This chain joins TRBV9 and TRBJ1-1, with unresolved D. Trimming stripped 0 bases from V and 7 bases from J, with 7 bases between. CDR1 and CDR2 (germline): SGDLS, YYNGEE. This CDR3 spans 12 amino acids. The CDR3 DNA reads as TGTGCCAGCAGCGTAGCCGATGATGAAGCTTTCTTT. Its translation: CASSVADDEAFF. Drawing the rest from reference TRBV9 and TRBJ1-1, the complete variable domain is DSGVTQTPKHLITATGQRVTLRCSPRSGDLSVYWYQQSLDQGLQFLIQYYNGEERAKGNILERFSAQQFPDLHSELNLSSLELGDSALYFCASSVADDEAFFGQGTRLTVV.

In this sample, this clonotype turned up many times. In DNA, the CDR3 is TGTGCCAGCAATATGCAGGGGGCCGCTGAAGCTTTCTTT. This sequence encodes CASNMQGAAEAFF. The genes are TRBV6-1 and TRBJ1-1; 8 nucleotides match TRBD1. V lost 7 bases, J lost 6 bases, and 7 bases stayed unmatched. This CDR3 region has 13 residues. Per germline, CDR1 MNHNS and CDR2 SASEGT.

This clonotype was found many times. V and J are TRBV11-2 and TRBJ2-7; D is ambiguous. The CDR3 has 16 residues. With 5 bases removed from V and 0 bases from J, the gap between germline ends came to 17 bases. Germline CDR1 SGHAT, CDR2 FQNNGV. The CDR3 nucleotides read TGTGCCAGCAGCCCCTTGAATTATTTAGGCTCCTACGAGCAGTACTTC. This translates into CASSPLNYLGSYEQYF.

This clonotype showed up many times. CDR3 nucleotide sequence: TGTGCCAGCAGTTATGGTCGGCGGGAGGTCGGGGAGCTGTTTTTT. Protein: CASSYGRREVGELFF. This chain joins TRBV6-6 and TRBJ2-2; TRBD2 aligns across 8 bases. The CDR3 runs 15 residues. V lost 3 bases and J lost 7; bases outside the gene matches: 7. Germline lookup yields CDR1 MNHNY and CDR2 SVGAGI (reference sequence).

This clonotype was observed at least ten times. The chain carries TRBV28 and TRBJ2-3, with a tentative D call TRBD2 (6 bases). V was shortened by 5 bases and J by 6 bases, with 12 bases between the two germline ends. In germline, CDR1 is MDHEN, CDR2 SYDVKM. This CDR3 contains 13 residues. The CDR3 protein is CASSRGGADTQYF. For the CDR3, the DNA is TGTGCCAGCAGTAGGGGAGGTGCGGATACGCAGTATTTT.

The chain joins TRBV12-3 or TRBV12-4 to TRBJ2-7; no reliable D call. The V gene lost 2 bases and the J gene lost 4 bases, with 9 bases spanning the gap. The CDR3 is 13 residues long. CDR3 in DNA: TGTGCCAGCAGTTTAAGTCAGACTTACGAGCAGTACTTC. It is translated as CASSLSQTYEQYF.

This clonotype was seen many times. This chain connects TRBV28 to TRBJ1-5, with D perhaps TRBD1 (6 bases). Germline lookup yields CDR1 MDHEN and CDR2 SYDVKM. The V end lost 11 bases, the J end lost 2 bases, and 19 bases lay between the germline ends. This CDR3 spans 15 amino acids. CDR3 loop: CASHRGASGNQPQHF. CDR3 DNA sequence: TGTGCCTCCCACCGGGGGGCATCGGGCAATCAGCCCCAGCATTTT.